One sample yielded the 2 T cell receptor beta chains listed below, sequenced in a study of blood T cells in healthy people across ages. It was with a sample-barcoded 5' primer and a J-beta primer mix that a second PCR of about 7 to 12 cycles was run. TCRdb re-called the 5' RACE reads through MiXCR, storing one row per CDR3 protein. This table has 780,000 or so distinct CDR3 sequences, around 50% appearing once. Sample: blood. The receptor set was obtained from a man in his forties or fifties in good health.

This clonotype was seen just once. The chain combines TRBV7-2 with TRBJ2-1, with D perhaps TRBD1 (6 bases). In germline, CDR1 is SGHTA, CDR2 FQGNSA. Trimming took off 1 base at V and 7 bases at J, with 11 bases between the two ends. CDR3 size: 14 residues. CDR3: CASSLGTQGNEQFF. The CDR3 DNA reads TGTGCCAGCAGCTTAGGGACCCAGGGGAATGAGCAGTTCTTC. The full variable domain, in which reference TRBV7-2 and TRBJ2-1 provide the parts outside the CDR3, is GAGVSQSPSNKVTEKGKDVELRCDPISGHTALYWYRQSLGQGLEFLIYFQGNSAPDKSGLPSDRFSAERTGGSVSTLTIQRTQQEDSAVYLCASSLGTQGNEQFFGPGTRLTVL.

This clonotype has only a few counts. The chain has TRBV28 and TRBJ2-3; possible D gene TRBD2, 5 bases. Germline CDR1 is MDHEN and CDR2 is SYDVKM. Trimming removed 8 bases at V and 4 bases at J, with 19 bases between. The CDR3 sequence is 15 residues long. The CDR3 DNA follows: TGTGCCAGCTTCCCAGCTTCGGGATTCGCAGATACGCAGTATTTT. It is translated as CASFPASGFADTQYF.